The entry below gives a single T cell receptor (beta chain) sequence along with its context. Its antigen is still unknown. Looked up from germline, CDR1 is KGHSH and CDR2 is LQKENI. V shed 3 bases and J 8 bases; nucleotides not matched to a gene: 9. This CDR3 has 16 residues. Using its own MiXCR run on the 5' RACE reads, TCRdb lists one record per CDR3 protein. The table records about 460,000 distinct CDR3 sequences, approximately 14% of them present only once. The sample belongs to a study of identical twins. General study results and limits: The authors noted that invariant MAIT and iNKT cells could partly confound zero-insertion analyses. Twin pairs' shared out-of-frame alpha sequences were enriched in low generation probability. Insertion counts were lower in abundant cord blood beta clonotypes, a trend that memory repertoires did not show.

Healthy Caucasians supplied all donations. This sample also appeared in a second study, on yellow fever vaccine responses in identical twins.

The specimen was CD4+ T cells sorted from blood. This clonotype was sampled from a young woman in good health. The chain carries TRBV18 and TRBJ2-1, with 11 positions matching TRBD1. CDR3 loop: CASSPRRDRGWDEQFF. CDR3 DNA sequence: TGTGCCAGCTCACCTCGCCGGGACAGGGGGTGGGATGAGCAGTTCTTC.